This record covers a single T cell receptor beta chain. Its antigen is unidentified. Method: immunoSEQ multiplex PCR; TCRdb's copy keeps in-frame clones and lacks some. The table lists 20,000 to 25,000 clones, 85% of them singletons. Germline assignment: CDR1 MNHNS and CDR2 SASEGT. The CDR3 is made up of 13 amino acids. The ends were cut back, 2 bases at V and 9 bases at J, with 14 bases in the middle. This sample was taken from a study of lymphopenia after photon versus proton radiotherapy. Study-wide results and caveats: Relative stability marked proton patients; photon patients lost diversity and naive cells.

The V and J genes are TRBV6-1 and TRBJ2-7, with D possibly being TRBD2 (5 bases). The sample in question was peripheral blood, obtained from a patient treated with photon-based radiotherapy. The source is a man in his 60s with pancreatic cancer. As DNA, the CDR3 is TGTGCCAGCAGTGAATACGAAGGTGGGAGGCAGTACTTC. It codes for CASSEYEGGRQYF.